These 18 T cell receptor beta chains were sequenced from one sample in a study of blood T cell repertoires in COVID-19. The table came from immunoSEQ multiplex PCR; TCRdb's copy has only in-frame clones and leaves some out. This sample has roughly 250,000 clones; more than 75% occur once, and the top ten carry 1.5% to 2%. The sample consisted of PBMCs or T cells enriched from blood (not recorded which). These receptors were obtained from a woman in her forties or fifties who had recovered from COVID-19.

This chain joins TRBV5-4 and TRBJ2-3; the match to TRBD1 covers 8 bases. The CDR3 is 14 amino acids. The V segment lost 5 bases and the J segment 1 base; nucleotides outside the gene matches: 3. Germline values: CDR1 SGHNT, CDR2 YYREEE (reference sequence). CDR3 residues: CASRGQGGTDTQYF. CDR3 nucleotides: TGTGCCAGCAGAGGACAGGGAGGCACAGATACGCAGTATTTT.

The chain uses TRBV7-2 and TRBJ1-5, with 7 bases lining up with TRBD1. The CDR3 has 17 amino acids. Germline values: CDR1 SGHTA, CDR2 FQGNSA. J lost 6 bases, V lost 3 bases, and 14 bases had no gene match. CDR3 coding DNA: TGTGCCAGCAGCTTCGAGAAGTCAGGGGGTTGGGGTCAGCCCCAGCATTTT. Residues: CASSFEKSGGWGQPQHF. The variable domain in full, with the rest retrieved from reference TRBV7-2 and TRBJ1-5, is GAGVSQSPSNKVTEKGKDVELRCDPISGHTALYWYRQSLGQGLEFLIYFQGNSAPDKSGLPSDRFSAERTGGSVSTLTIQRTQQEDSAVYLCASSFEKSGGWGQPQHFGDGTRLSIL.

Here the CDR3 DNA reads TGCGCCAGCAGCTTGTGGAAGGTGCAGGGGCGGACTGAAGCTTTCTTT. Translation gives CASSLWKVQGRTEAFF. This chain joins TRBV5-1 and TRBJ1-1, with D tentatively TRBD1 (6 bases). This CDR3 comprises 16 residues. Germline CDR1 SGHRS, CDR2 YFSETQ. V lost 1 base to trimming and J lost 5 bases, with 18 bases between them.

This clone was recorded a few times. The chain carries TRBV9 and TRBJ2-1; the match to TRBD2 covers 13 bases. V shed 6 bases and J 8 bases; nucleotides not matched to a gene: 8. The CDR3 spans 15 residues. Germline CDR1 reads SGDLS; CDR2 reads YYNGEE. This chain's CDR3 is CASTQGLAGWDEQFF. The CDR3 nucleotides are TGTGCCAGCACTCAGGGACTAGCGGGGTGGGATGAGCAGTTCTTC.

The gene calls are TRBV27 and TRBJ1-2; 7 nucleotides align to TRBD1. Trimming cost V 8 bases and J 0 bases; bases outside gene matches: 15. There are 17 residues in the CDR3. The germline V gene encodes CDR1 MNHEY and CDR2 SMNVEV (reference sequence). CDR3 loop: CASRYTSQGRANYGYTF. Written as DNA, the CDR3 is TGTGCCAGCCGCTATACGTCACAGGGGCGAGCTAACTATGGCTACACCTTC.

CDR3 sequence reads: CASSQSGEQGYTF. Here the CDR3 DNA reads TGTGCCAGCTCCCAGAGCGGGGAACAAGGCTACACCTTC. The chain carries TRBV18 and TRBJ1-2; no firm D call. Trimming took 6 bases from V and 8 from J, leaving 16 bases between them. Germline CDR1 and CDR2: KGHSH and LQKENI. The CDR3 extends over 13 amino acids.

The genes are TRBV7-8 and TRBJ2-5; 13 nucleotides line up with TRBD2. With V trimmed by 5 bases and J by 4 bases, 10 bases remained unmatched. Germline V gene lookup returns CDR1 SGHVS and CDR2 FQNEAQ. The CDR3 has 17 residues. The CDR3 nucleotides read TGTGCCAGCAGCCCAAGGACTAGCGGGAGTAATCGAGAGACCCAGTACTTC. Translating gives CASSPRTSGSNRETQYF.

This clone was observed once. In DNA form, the CDR3 reads TGTGCCGTATCCTCACAGGGGGCCTCCGAGCAGTACTTC. Protein product: CAVSSQGASEQYF. The chain is built from TRBV10-3 and TRBJ2-7; TRBD1 matches 9 bases. The V gene end was trimmed by 11 bases and the J gene end by 6 bases; junction bases not matched to a gene: 11. The CDR3 loop spans 13 amino acids. Germline values: CDR1 ENHRY, CDR2 SYGVKD.

This clone was counted once. The chain joins TRBV4-2 to TRBJ2-7, with 8 nucleotides matching TRBD1. The CDR3 contains 16 residues. V dropped 1 base and J dropped 5; count of bases not matched to a gene: 10. Germline CDR1 is LGHNA and CDR2 is YNFKEQ. CDR3 amino acids: CASSQGDWTGTNEQYF. Written as DNA, the CDR3 is TGTGCCAGCAGCCAAGGGGATTGGACAGGGACCAACGAGCAGTACTTC.

V and J are TRBV6-5 and TRBJ2-7; perhaps TRBD1 as D (5 bases). CDR1 and CDR2 from the germline V gene are MNHEY and SVGAGI. The CDR3 loop spans 13 amino acids. V was cut by 7 bases and J by 1 base, with 11 bases left in between. This CDR3 is CASTASGSYEQYF. In DNA form, the CDR3 reads TGTGCCAGCACTGCGTCAGGGTCCTACGAGCAGTACTTC.

The rearrangement uses TRBV2 and TRBJ1-2; TRBD1 matches at 8 bases. Germline V gene sequence: CDR1 SNHLY, CDR2 FYNNEI. The CDR3 is 15 amino acids. Germline trimming cut 6 bases from V and 0 bases from J; bases unmatched to any gene: 6. This chain's CDR3 is CASSATGGANYGYTF. In nucleotides, the CDR3 is TGTGCCAGCAGCGCCACAGGGGGAGCTAACTATGGCTACACCTTC.

The chain employs TRBV7-2 and TRBJ2-4, with 13 bases identical to TRBD2. CDR3 length: 16 amino acids. Germline CDR1 and CDR2: SGHTA and FQGNSA. The V segment lost 5 bases and the J segment 7 bases; nucleotides outside the gene matches: 8. CDR3 DNA sequence: TGTGCCAGCAGCATGGGACTAGCGGGATCGGATAACATTCAGTACTTC. Protein sequence: CASSMGLAGSDNIQYF. Together with reference TRBV7-2 and TRBJ2-4, the CDR3 gives the full variable domain: GAGVSQSPSNKVTEKGKDVELRCDPISGHTALYWYRQSLGQGLEFLIYFQGNSAPDKSGLPSDRFSAERTGGSVSTLTIQRTQQEDSAVYLCASSMGLAGSDNIQYFGAGTRLSVL.

This chain connects TRBV6-2 or TRBV6-3 to TRBJ2-7; 10 nucleotides align to TRBD2. CDR1 is MNHEY, CDR2 SVGEGT, per germline. Trimming at V came to 5 bases and at J to 0 bases, leaving 4 bases not matched to a gene. CDR3 length: 15 amino acids. The CDR3 reads CASSQAGGNSYEQYF. The CDR3 DNA follows: TGTGCCAGCAGTCAAGCGGGAGGGAACTCCTACGAGCAGTACTTC.

This clone has just a few counts. CDR3 nucleotide sequence: TGTGCCATCAGTGGTGGGAGGGGAGACGAGACCCAGTACTTC. Amino acids: CAISGGRGDETQYF. This sequence joins TRBV10-3 and TRBJ2-5; TRBD2 matches at 7 bases. This CDR3 contains 14 residues. The V and J ends lost 4 bases and 5 bases, in that order; junction bases with no gene match: 7. Per the germline V gene, CDR1 is ENHRY and CDR2 is SYGVKD.

Written as DNA, the CDR3 is TGTGCCAGCAGTTCAGGCCTAGCGGTATACAATGAGCAGTTCTTC. This translates into CASSSGLAVYNEQFF. The V gene is TRBV6-5, the J gene TRBJ2-1; 7 nucleotides agree with TRBD2. Trimming removed 4 bases from V and 4 bases from J; junction bases left unmatched: 7. This CDR3 region has 15 residues. The germline V gene has CDR1 MNHEY and CDR2 SVGAGI.

The V call is TRBV7-9, the J call TRBJ1-6; no definite D call. The CDR3 consists of 13 residues. Germline V gene data show CDR1 as SEHNR and CDR2 as FQNEAQ (reference sequence). Trimming took 5 bases from V and 8 from J, leaving 10 bases between them. CDR3 sequence (DNA): TGTGCCAGCAGCCCAGACTGGGATTCACCCCTCCACTTT. It translates to CASSPDWDSPLHF.

The chain employs TRBV10-2 and TRBJ2-7, with TRBD1 as a possible D gene (5 bases). V lost 1 base to trimming and J lost 1 base, with 11 bases between them. Germline V lookup: CDR1 WSHSY, CDR2 SAAADI. The CDR3 contains 15 residues. The CDR3 nucleotides read TGCGCCAGCAGTGAGTGGGGCTTGGGGTCCTACGAGCAGTACTTC. It encodes CASSEWGLGSYEQYF.

In its sample, this clone was seen many times. The chain recombines TRBV5-1 with TRBJ2-2; perhaps TRBD1 as D (5 bases). V lost 8 bases, J lost 4 bases, and 15 bases lay in between. This CDR3 spans 14 amino acids. In germline, CDR1 is SGHRS, CDR2 YFSETQ. CDR3 protein: CASGEGAATGELFF. The CDR3 coding sequence is TGCGCCAGTGGCGAAGGGGCGGCCACCGGGGAGCTGTTTTTT.